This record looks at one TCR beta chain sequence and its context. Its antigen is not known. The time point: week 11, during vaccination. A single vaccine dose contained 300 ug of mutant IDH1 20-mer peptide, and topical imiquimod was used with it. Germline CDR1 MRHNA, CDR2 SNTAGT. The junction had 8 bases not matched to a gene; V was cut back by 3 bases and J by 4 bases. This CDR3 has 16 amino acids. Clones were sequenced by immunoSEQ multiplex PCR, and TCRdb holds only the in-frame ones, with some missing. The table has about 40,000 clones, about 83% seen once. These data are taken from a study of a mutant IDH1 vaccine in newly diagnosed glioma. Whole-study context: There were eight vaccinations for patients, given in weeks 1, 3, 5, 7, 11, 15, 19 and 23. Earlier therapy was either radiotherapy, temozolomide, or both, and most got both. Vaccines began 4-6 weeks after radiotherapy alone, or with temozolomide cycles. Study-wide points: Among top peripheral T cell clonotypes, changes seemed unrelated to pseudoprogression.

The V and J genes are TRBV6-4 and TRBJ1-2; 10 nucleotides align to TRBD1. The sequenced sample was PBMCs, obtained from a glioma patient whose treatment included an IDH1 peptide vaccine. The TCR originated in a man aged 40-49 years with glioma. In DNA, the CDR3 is TGTGCCAGCAGTGAAACCCCGGGGACAGGGGTCTATGGCTACACCTTC. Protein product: CASSETPGTGVYGYTF.